This T cell receptor beta chain was sequenced in a study of cytomegalovirus exposure and HLA in healthy donors. Study-wide results and caveats: V- and J-gene trimming in TCR beta was tied to a missense DCLRE1C variant by an analysis performed later.

This CDR3 is 14 amino acids long. J gave up 0 bases and V 8 bases, and 6 bases lay outside the gene matches. The germline V gene encodes CDR1 SNHLY and CDR2 FYNNEI. Use of 60 Vbeta and 13 Jbeta primers characterized the PCR. Libraries were prepared by immunoSEQ multiplex PCR; TCRdb keeps only in-frame clonotypes and omits some of them. The sample includes about 150,000 clones, approximately 71% of them seen just once. As to this clone: Its cognate antigen is unknown.

Healthy individuals who donated bone marrow served as the donors. The J gene is TRBJ1-1, the V gene TRBV2; 7 nucleotides line up with TRBD1. The TCR was taken from a young woman in good health and CMV-seropositive. Specimen: PBMCs. The CDR3 coding sequence is TGTGCCAGCTCTTACAGGGGTATGAACACTGAAGCTTTCTTT. This encodes CASSYRGMNTEAFF. The full variable domain, in which reference TRBV2 and TRBJ1-1 provide the parts outside the CDR3, is EPEVTQTPSHQVTQMGQEVILRCVPISNHLYFYWYRQILGQKVEFLVSFYNNEISEKSEIFDDQFSVERPDGSNFTLKIRSTKLEDSAMYFCASSYRGMNTEAFFGQGTRLTVV.